This T cell receptor (beta chain) was identified in a study of CD8 T cells in ankylosing spondylitis. Study-level findings and limits: Matched ankylosing spondylitis synovial fluid reportedly contained a significantly enriched population of disease-linked clones.

As the method for making TCR beta libraries, quantitative 5'-RACE with molecular barcodes was used. Each CDR3 protein is one row after TCRdb ran MiXCR on the 5' RACE reads. The sample lists 150,000 to 200,000 distinct CDR3 sequences; approximately 16% were seen once. This CDR3 contains 13 residues. V was cut by 7 bases and J by 4 bases, with 11 bases left in between. This clonotype has a handful of counts. Antigen: not known. This clonotype was sampled from a male donor with ankylosing spondylitis or in good health (not recorded which). Sequencing used blood, either unsorted or a sorted T cell fraction (not recorded which). The chain uses TRBV12-3 or TRBV12-4 and TRBJ1-5; no reliable D call. This CDR3 reads CASMLADNQPQHF. The CDR3 nucleotides are TGTGCCAGCATGTTGGCCGATAATCAGCCCCAGCATTTT.